This T cell receptor (beta chain) comes out of a study of spatial heterogeneity in lung cancer. Findings and caveats of the study: Relative to follow-up, resection was when ubiquitous expanded tumor TCRs appeared more in blood.

V dropped 1 base and J dropped 0; count of bases not matched to a gene: 4. This CDR3 is 16 amino acids long. Germline V gene data show CDR1 as LGHNA and CDR2 as YNFKEQ. The sample's time point: sample taken at primary tumor resection. From the 5' RACE reads, TCRdb called clonotypes with MiXCR, one entry per CDR3 protein. The top ten hold over 40% of the sample, which has approximately 92,000 distinct CDR3 sequences, approximately 12% seen once. This clonotype has more than one count but fewer than ten. The antigen remains unidentified. This receptor was obtained from a male donor with early-stage non-small cell lung cancer. The rearrangement links TRBV4-2 to TRBJ1-1, with 8 nucleotides matching TRBD1. The specimen was PBMCs, collected at surgery. The CDR3 bases are TGTGCCAGCAGCCAAGTGGCAGGGGGCCTGAACACTGAAGCTTTCTTT. Protein sequence: CASSQVAGGLNTEAFF.